This TCR beta chain originates from a study of early T cells in non-severe SARS-CoV-2 infection (dated by TCRdb to about 2021). The study in broad terms: Because TCR sequencing was done on bulk RNA from unsorted whole blood, the alpha and beta chains could not be paired.

This clonotype has a handful of counts. Its antigen is still unknown. It has no much larger one-base neighbor in the sample; base qualities were not kept. Overall study results and their limits: VDJdb matching was skewed toward anti-spike CD8 responses and likely underestimated virus-specific expansions by missing private and CD4 specificities.

The study was a case-control design nested within a healthcare worker cohort in London, UK, with weekly nasopharyngeal swab PCR tests and blood sampling. Healthcare workers were enrolled in the week of the UK lockdown, from 23 to 31 March 2020, and were followed every week for up to roughly 15 weeks. Trimming accounts for 4 bases at V and 7 bases at J, while the number of junction bases matched to no gene is 11. The germline V gene encodes CDR1 MNHNY and CDR2 SVGAGI (reference sequence). Spanning cysteine to phenylalanine, the CDR3 consists of 17 amino acids. The only DNA kept is the CDR3, 51 bases in frame from the first base. Libraries were made using 5' RACE. This sample was sequenced with a NextSeq 500. The TCR library protocol attached unique molecular identifiers to individual cDNA molecules to correct for sequencing error and PCR bias. Sequencing covered both TCR alpha and beta chains, and within each sample the abundances of alpha and beta sequences were tightly co-correlated. On the study's bioinformatics: V gene, J gene and CDR3 annotation of TCR sequences was performed with Decombinator V4. TCRs were defined as expanded if a significant change between any two time points was detected under a Poisson model with p below 0.0001. Abundances of TCRs were expressed as counts per million after normalisation to the total number of TCRs sequenced in each sample. MAIT TCRs were defined by TRAV1-2 paired with TRAJ12, TRAJ20 or TRAJ33, and iNKT TCRs by TRAV10 paired with TRAJ18. VDJdb, accessed 1 November 2021, was searched for CMV, EBV and SARS-CoV-2 annotated TCRs, excluding TCRs annotated for multiple antigens. The public reads were run again by TCRdb, first through fastp at Q25 and then through MiXCR, and only productive beta chains were kept. A single entry per CDR3 protein holds the most common genes and DNA from its merged rows. TCRdb's processing, not the authors', yielded these V and J calls. The sample table lists about 89,000 distinct CDR3 sequences, over 12% of them with a count of one. The top ten hold 0.58% of the sample.

The sequence links TRBV6-6 to TRBJ1-6; 9 of the junction bases match TRBD1. The sequenced sample was whole blood. This TCR came from an adult who was a healthcare worker with PCR-confirmed SARS-CoV-2 infection or an uninfected control (not recorded which). The DNA sequence follows: TGTGCCAGCAGTTCAAATACCGGGACAGGGAGGAATTCACCCCTCCACTTT. Translated, this gives CASSSNTGTGRNSPLHF.